These T cell receptor beta chains were read from a single sample in a study of blood T cells in healthy people across ages. Using its own MiXCR run on the 5' RACE reads, TCRdb lists one record per CDR3 protein. Of hundreds of thousands of distinct CDR3 sequences in the sample, about 36% are singletons; the top ten hold around 13%. The sample comprised blood. Receptor source: a man between 18 and 35 years old in good health. Each CDR3 is given with its conserved first and last residue. Each record gives: J gene, D gene, clone size, V gene, CDR3 DNA, CDR3 protein. The D gene is left open where the match is weak. Only some rows state a clone size, as once, few, many or a class for expanded clones.

>TRBJ2-1|NA|NA|TRBV14
TGTACCAGCAGTCAAGTGAACAGGGCGTATGAGCAGTTCTTC
CTSSQVNRAYEQFF
>TRBJ2-7|NA|few|TRBV6-2/TRBV6-3
TGTGCCAGCAGTGACTCCGGACAGACCTACGAGCAGTACTTC
CASSDSGQTYEQYF
>TRBJ2-1|TRBD2|many|TRBV7-2
TGTGCCAGCAAACAATCGGGCCTCACTAGCGGGCGTTCGAATGAGCAGTTCTTC
CASKQSGLTSGRSNEQFF
>TRBJ2-7|TRBD1|many|TRBV12-3/TRBV12-4
TGTGCCAGCAGGACAGGGGATTCCGAGCAGTACTTC
CASRTGDSEQYF
>TRBJ2-5|TRBD2|few|TRBV5-1
TGCGCCAGCAGCTTGATGGCTGATGGGGAGGGGGAGACCCAGTACTTC
CASSLMADGEGETQYF
>TRBJ1-2|NA|many|TRBV7-9
TGTGCCAGCAGCAACAGGGACCTCCTTGAGGGCTACACCTTC
CASSNRDLLEGYTF
>TRBJ1-1|NA|few|TRBV5-1
TGCGCCAGCAGCTTGGCCGTGGGGGAAATGTCTGAAGCTTTCTTT
CASSLAVGEMSEAFF
>TRBJ2-7|NA|NA|TRBV2
TGTGCCAGCACATGGACAGAAGCATCCTACGAGCAGTACTTC
CASTWTEASYEQYF
>TRBJ2-7|NA|once|TRBV28
TGTGCCAGCAGTTTACCCGGCGGAGTCTACGAGCAGTACTTC
CASSLPGGVYEQYF
>TRBJ2-3|TRBD2|NA|TRBV3-1
TGTGCCAGCAGCCAAGATCCCAGCGGGGGGGCGGATATGCAGTATTTT
CASSQDPSGGADMQYF
>TRBJ1-6|NA|NA|TRBV7-9
TGTGCCAGCAGCTACGGTTCCTCCCTCCACTTT
CASSYGSSLHF
>TRBJ1-5|NA|once|TRBV25-1
TGTGCCAGCAGTGAAAGGGGCGGGGGGAACAATCAGCCCCAGCATTTT
CASSERGGGNNQPQHF
>TRBJ2-2|TRBD1|few|TRBV4-1
TGCGCCAGCAGCCAAGGCTTGGACAGGGAGGACACCGGGGAGCTGTTTTTT
CASSQGLDREDTGELFF
>TRBJ2-1|NA|NA|TRBV28
TGTTCTTCTGCTGGCAGGGTGGAGACCCAGTTCTTC
CSSAGRVETQFF
>TRBJ2-3|NA|many|TRBV4-2
TGTGCCAGCAGAGAAGACACAGATACGCAGTATTTT
CASREDTDTQYF
>TRBJ1-1|NA|NA|TRBV20-1
TGCAGTGCTCTGACGGTCTTGAACACTGAAGCTTTCTTT
CSALTVLNTEAFF
>TRBJ2-6|NA|NA|TRBV7-9
TGTGCCAGCAGCTTACGGGTTTGGAGCTCTGGGGCCAACGTCCTGACTTTC
CASSLRVWSSGANVLTF
>TRBJ1-2|NA|NA|TRBV6-5
TGTGCCAGCCGTAAGGGACGGAACTATGGCTACACCTTC
CASRKGRNYGYTF
>TRBJ1-2|TRBD1|many|TRBV10-3
TGTGCCATCAGTTTCGACAGGGGTGGTGAGGGCTATGGCTACACCTTC
CAISFDRGGEGYGYTF
>TRBJ2-3|NA|many|TRBV9
TGTGCCAGCAGCGTAGCGAGAGACACAGATACGCAGTATTTT
CASSVARDTDTQYF
>TRBJ2-5|TRBD2|many|TRBV20-1
TGCAGTGCTAGAGGGGCGGGAGGTTCCCAAGAGACCCAGTACTTC
CSARGAGGSQETQYF
>TRBJ1-6|NA|NA|TRBV4-3
TGCGCCAGCAGCCCTCACCACCAGCGGGGTAATTCACCCCTCCACTTT
CASSPHHQRGNSPLHF
>TRBJ2-7|TRBD2|few|TRBV10-3
TGTGCCATCAGTTCTAGCGGGAGTACCTACGAGCAGTACTTC
CAISSSGSTYEQYF
>TRBJ2-5|NA|few|TRBV7-2
TGTGCCAGCAGCTTAGTAATCAGGGAAGAGACCCAGTACTTC
CASSLVIREETQYF
>TRBJ1-1|NA|few|TRBV20-1
TGCAGTGCTAGAAAACAGCTGAACACTGAAGCTTTCTTT
CSARKQLNTEAFF
>TRBJ2-5|NA|NA|TRBV12-3/TRBV12-4
TGTGCCAGCAGTCCTATGGGGGGATTGGAGACCCAGTACTTC
CASSPMGGLETQYF
>TRBJ2-4|TRBD1|once|TRBV11-2
TGTGCCAGCAACCGAGATCCGGGACAGGGTTTTGGGGACATTCAGTACTTC
CASNRDPGQGFGDIQYF
>TRBJ2-1|NA|many|TRBV20-1
TGCAGTGCTAGTAGGGCTGACTCCTACAATGAGCAGTTCTTC
CSASRADSYNEQFF
>TRBJ1-5|NA|few|TRBV6-5
TGTGCCAGCGCTCGGGGGGGTAATCAGCCCCAGCATTTT
CASARGGNQPQHF
>TRBJ2-4|NA|many|TRBV2
TGTGCCAGCAGTGAGGCCGTAAACATTCAGTACTTC
CASSEAVNIQYF
>TRBJ1-1|NA|NA|TRBV12-3/TRBV12-4
TGTGCCAGCACCTATCAGGGTAAAGCTTTCTTT
CASTYQGKAFF
>TRBJ1-1|NA|few|TRBV18
TGTGCCAGCTCACCACGGGGGGATCTTTCCACTGAAGCTTTCTTT
CASSPRGDLSTEAFF
>TRBJ1-2|NA|many|TRBV12-3/TRBV12-4
TGTGCCAGCACCCCAGCGGGGCATATCTATGGCTACACCTTC
CASTPAGHIYGYTF
>TRBJ1-4|NA|NA|TRBV28
TGTGCCAGCAGCCTCGTCGGACGGGTGAATGAAAAACTGTTTTTT
CASSLVGRVNEKLFF
>TRBJ1-1|TRBD1|few|TRBV12-3/TRBV12-4
TGTGCCAGCAGATCCCTTTCACAGGGGGCAGGCACTGAAGCTTTCTTT
CASRSLSQGAGTEAFF
>TRBJ1-4|NA|few|TRBV15
TGTGCCACCAGCAGGGTCGGTAGGGATTATGAAAAACTGTTTTTT
CATSRVGRDYEKLFF
>TRBJ1-3|TRBD1|NA|TRBV5-1
TGCGCCAGCAGCTTGGAAAGGGGGCGAAGAAGCACCATATATTTT
CASSLERGRRSTIYF
>TRBJ1-1|TRBD1|NA|TRBV12-3/TRBV12-4
TGTGCCAGCAGTGAAACAGGGGTAATGAACACTGAAGCTTTCTTT
CASSETGVMNTEAFF
>TRBJ1-1|NA|NA|TRBV20-1
TGCAGTGCTAGAACTGCAGACACTGAAGCTTTCTTT
CSARTADTEAFF
>TRBJ1-2|NA|NA|TRBV29-1
TGCAGCGTTGAGTTCCTGGTTTGGGAGAACTATGGCTACACCTTC
CSVEFLVWENYGYTF
>TRBJ2-3|TRBD2|many|TRBV25-1
TGTGCCAGCAGTGAAGGACTAGCGGGGGGCCTCATCGGCGCAGATACGCAGTATTTT
CASSEGLAGGLIGADTQYF
>TRBJ1-1|NA|NA|TRBV7-2
TGTGCCAGCAGCTTAGTATCAGGGAGCACTGAAGCTTTCTTT
CASSLVSGSTEAFF
>TRBJ2-2|NA|NA|TRBV27
TGTGCCAGCAGACAAGGGGCAATGGGTAACACCGGGGAGCTGTTTTTT
CASRQGAMGNTGELFF
>TRBJ1-6|TRBD1|NA|TRBV7-9
TGTGCCAGCAGGCAGGACAGGCAAGGTTCACCCCTCCACTTT
CASRQDRQGSPLHF
>TRBJ2-4|NA|many|TRBV6-2/TRBV6-3
TGTGCCAGCAGTACCTCGACTGAAACCAAAAACATTCAGTACTTC
CASSTSTETKNIQYF
>TRBJ1-2|NA|NA|TRBV27
TGTGCCAGCAGTTTAAACGGGATTCCCGGGGGCTACACCTTC
CASSLNGIPGGYTF
>TRBJ1-5|NA|few|TRBV10-3
TGTGCCATCAGTGAACGGGCAGAAATTAGCAATCAGCCCCAGCATTTT
CAISERAEISNQPQHF
>TRBJ2-7|NA|NA|TRBV6-5
TGTGCCAGCAGTCAGGTTTCCACCTACGAGCAGTACTTC
CASSQVSTYEQYF
>TRBJ2-3|TRBD1|many|TRBV5-1
TGCGCCAGCAGCATAGGACAGGACACAGATACGCAGTATTTT
CASSIGQDTDTQYF
>TRBJ2-7|TRBD1|once|TRBV20-1
TGCAGTGCTAGTAAGGACATCTGGAGGACAGGGTTATACTACGAGCAGTACTTC
CSASKDIWRTGLYYEQYF
>TRBJ2-3|TRBD2|few|TRBV20-1
TGCAGTGCTGGGACTAGCGGGGGGGCCGGCACAGATACGCAGTATTTT
CSAGTSGGAGTDTQYF
>TRBJ2-7|NA|many|TRBV12-3/TRBV12-4
TGTGCCAGCACCCTGTCGACCGGCGGAGAGCAGTACTTC
CASTLSTGGEQYF
>TRBJ2-3|NA|few|TRBV4-3
TGCGCCAGCAGCCAAGCGGGGCTTACTAATACGCAGTATTTT
CASSQAGLTNTQYF
>TRBJ2-1|NA|NA|TRBV12-3/TRBV12-4
TGTGCCAGCAGTTTAGGGGCCTCTTCCGGTGAGCAGTTCTTC
CASSLGASSGEQFF
>TRBJ1-4|NA|NA|TRBV6-1
TGTGCCAGCAGGATGGACGGGACATCGGACGAAAAACTGTTTTTT
CASRMDGTSDEKLFF
>TRBJ2-3|TRBD2|NA|TRBV7-2
TGTGCCAGCAGCTTAAGCGGGGGGGCTCTTAGCACAGATACGCAGTATTTT
CASSLSGGALSTDTQYF
>TRBJ1-1|NA|NA|TRBV6-2/TRBV6-3
TGTGCCAGCAGTCGCTCGGGGTCCGTCGCTGAAGCTTTCTTT
CASSRSGSVAEAFF
>TRBJ2-6|NA|many|TRBV25-1
TGTGCCAGCAGTGACAACTCTGGGGCCAACGTCCTGACTTTC
CASSDNSGANVLTF